The TCR beta chain described here comes from a study of graft-versus-host responses after intestinal transplantation. Study in general: Recipients across the board were started on anti-thymocyte globulin induction, then kept on tacrolimus and steroids for two to three years.

Repertoires were generated with immunoSEQ multiplex PCR, while TCRdb's copy carries only in-frame clones and drops some. Among fewer than 95,000 clones listed, roughly 91% were seen once. A remark on this clone: Its antigen is currently unknown.

Trimming cost V 8 bases and J 10 bases, with 12 bases left between them. This CDR3 spans 12 amino acids. CDR1 and CDR2 (germline): SNHLY, FYNNEI. The source of this sequence is a human donor who received an intestinal transplant. Material: unstimulated CD8+ T cells sorted from spleen or lymph node cells, obtained before intestinal transplant. This chain links TRBV2 with TRBJ1-6; D uncertain. In nucleotides, the CDR3 is TGTGCCAGCTTCGTTGGTGGCTCACCCCTCCACTTT. Amino acids: CASFVGGSPLHF.